A single count supports the clone carrying this T cell receptor (beta chain). Its antigen is unknown. Clones were sequenced by immunoSEQ multiplex PCR, and TCRdb holds only the in-frame ones, with some missing. The table lists approximately 170,000 clones, around 90% of them singletons. The sample belongs to a study of T cell responses to AZD1222 COVID-19 vaccine. Overall study: Pooling covered second doses at about 4 or about 12 weeks. The study, taken as a whole, reports: The donor cohort was predominantly white British with a female majority, and clonal diversity may have been underestimated.

The source material was peripheral blood, sampled on day 0 of AZD1222 vaccination. The sequence came from an adult in good health.

The CDR3 sequence is CASSPTGLAGQETQYF. The CDR3 bases are TGTGCCAGCAGCCCTACAGGACTAGCGGGACAAGAGACCCAGTACTTC. The chain combines TRBV11-3 with TRBJ2-5; TRBD2 agrees at 12 bases. The trim removed 5 bases at V and 2 bases at J, leaving 6 bases unmatched. CDR3 length equals 16 residues. Germline-derived CDR1 and CDR2 are SGHNT and YENEEA.